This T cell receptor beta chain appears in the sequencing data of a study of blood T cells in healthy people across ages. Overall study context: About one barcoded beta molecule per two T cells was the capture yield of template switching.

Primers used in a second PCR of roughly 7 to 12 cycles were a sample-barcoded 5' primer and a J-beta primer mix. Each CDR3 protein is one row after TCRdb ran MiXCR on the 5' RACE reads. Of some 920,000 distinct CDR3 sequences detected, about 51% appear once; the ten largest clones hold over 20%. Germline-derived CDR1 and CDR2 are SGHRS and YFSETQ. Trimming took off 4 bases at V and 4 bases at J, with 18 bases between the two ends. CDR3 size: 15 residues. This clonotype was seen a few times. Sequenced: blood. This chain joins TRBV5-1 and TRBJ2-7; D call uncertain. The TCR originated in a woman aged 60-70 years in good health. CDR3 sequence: CASSALAGSVYEQYF. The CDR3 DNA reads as TGCGCCAGCAGCGCCCTGGCCGGGTCCGTTTACGAGCAGTACTTC.